One and the same sample provided the 28 T cell receptor beta chains below, sequenced in a study of pediatric ulcerative colitis. Assay: immunoSEQ multiplex PCR; the TCRdb copy retains only in-frame clones and omits some. The sample has roughly 19,000 clones, roughly 74% seen once. Rectal tissue came from one to two pinch biopsies taken at colonoscopy. The sample taken for sequencing was gut tissue. Source of these receptors: a boy aged 5-17 years with moderate ulcerative colitis.

The gene calls are TRBV7-9 and TRBJ1-1; the D gene is possibly TRBD1 (5 bases). CDR3 size: 14 residues. Germline CDR1 is SEHNR and CDR2 is FQNEAQ (reference sequence). V was pared by 1 base and J by 1 base, with 7 bases between. The CDR3 spells CASSLVGGNTEAFF. The CDR3 DNA is TGTGCCAGCAGCTTAGTTGGGGGGAACACTGAAGCTTTCTTT.

This clone was found a few times. Other nucleotide sequences from this sample produce the same CDR3. This chain links TRBV30 with TRBJ2-3; D perhaps matches TRBD2 (6 bases). The CDR3 covers 14 residues. The germline V and J ends were trimmed by 0 bases and 1 base, with 8 bases remaining between them. CDR1 and CDR2 (germline): GTSNPN, SVGIG (reference sequence). CDR3 loop: CAWSVAGGTDTQYF. Here the CDR3 DNA reads TGTGCCTGGAGTGTAGCGGGCGGCACAGATACGCAGTATTTT.

The chain employs TRBV7-2 and TRBJ2-1, with 9 bases fitting TRBD1. This CDR3 spans 15 amino acids. V shed 0 bases, J shed 10 bases, and the junction held 7 bases outside the gene matches. The germline V gene encodes CDR1 SGHTA and CDR2 FQGNSA. The CDR3 DNA sequence: TGTGCCAGCAGCTTAGCCGGACAGGGGTATGAAGAGCAGTTCTTC. Translated: CASSLAGQGYEEQFF.

The rearrangement uses TRBV9 and TRBJ2-3; possibly TRBD2 for D (6 bases). CDR1 SGDLS and CDR2 YYNGEE come from the germline V gene. Trimming shortened V by 3 bases and J by 3 bases, and 14 bases separated the two germline ends. The CDR3 has 15 residues. The DNA for the CDR3 is TGTGCCAGCAGCGGGACTGGGGGGTGGACAGATACGCAGTATTTT. Its translation is CASSGTGGWTDTQYF.

V is TRBV18 and J is TRBJ2-7, with 7 bases lining up with TRBD1. CDR1 KGHSH and CDR2 LQKENI come from the germline V gene. The CDR3 consists of 15 residues. J gave up 2 bases and V 3 bases, and 7 bases lay outside the gene matches. CDR3 loop: CASSPPGQVPYEQYF. The CDR3 bases are TGTGCCAGCTCACCGCCAGGACAGGTCCCCTACGAGCAGTACTTC.

The chain has TRBV5-6 and TRBJ2-5, with 11 bases matching TRBD2. The length of the CDR3 is 16 residues. The trim removed 3 bases at V and 6 bases at J, leaving 10 bases unmatched. Germline V CDR1 and CDR2: SGHDT, YYEEEE. DNA of the CDR3: TGTGCCAGCAGCTCGAACCTAGCGGGGGGACAACAGACCCAGTACTTC. This translates into CASSSNLAGGQQTQYF.

This CDR3 is CASSPRDRGFPYEQYF. CDR3 DNA sequence: TGTGCCAGTAGTCCCCGAGACAGGGGGTTTCCCTACGAGCAGTACTTC. The chain is built from TRBV19 and TRBJ2-7, with 9 bases lining up with TRBD1. Germline V gene data show CDR1 as LNHDA and CDR2 as SQIVND (reference sequence). The CDR3 runs 16 residues. V shed 5 bases, J shed 2 bases, and the junction held 10 bases outside the gene matches.

The chain combines TRBV18 with TRBJ1-3, with D perhaps matching TRBD1 (6 bases). V lost 2 bases, J lost 4 bases, and 12 bases lay in between. Germline lookup yields CDR1 KGHSH and CDR2 LQKENI. CDR3 length equals 15 residues. Here the CDR3 reads CASSPELGGGNTIYF. In DNA, the CDR3 is TGTGCCAGCTCACCAGAACTAGGGGGAGGAAACACCATATATTTT.

The chain is built from TRBV19 and TRBJ1-1; TRBD1 is a possible D gene (5 bases). The CDR3 is 13 residues long. Trimming shortened V by 4 bases and J by 5 bases, and 11 bases separated the two germline ends. CDR1 and CDR2 from the germline V gene are LNHDA and SQIVND (reference sequence). This CDR3 reads CASSTQRGTEAFF. The CDR3 DNA sequence: TGTGCCAGTAGTACCCAACGGGGGACTGAAGCTTTCTTT.

This clone has only one observation. The J gene is TRBJ2-6, the V gene TRBV2; unclear D gene. The CDR3 spans 14 residues. Trimming pared 6 bases from V and 0 bases from J, leaving 6 bases between. The germline CDR1 and CDR2 sequences are SNHLY and FYNNEI. CDR3 region: CASSESSGANVLTF. Here the CDR3 DNA reads TGTGCCAGCAGCGAGAGCTCTGGGGCCAACGTCCTGACTTTC.

The rearrangement links TRBV11-2 to TRBJ1-4, with D possibly matching TRBD1 (5 bases). The CDR3 length is 15 residues. Trimming cost V 6 bases and J 8 bases, with 19 bases left between them. The V gene's germline CDR1 is SGHAT and CDR2 FQNNGV. This chain's CDR3 is CASSPQGGVGEKLFF. The CDR3 region has the DNA TGTGCCAGCAGTCCTCAGGGAGGCGTAGGAGAAAAACTGTTTTTT.

This CDR3 reads CASSFPRDFSGNTIYF. The CDR3 coding sequence is TGTGCCAGCAGCTTTCCCAGGGACTTCTCTGGAAACACCATATATTTT. V gene TRBV5-6 combines with J gene TRBJ1-3; the D gene is possibly TRBD1 (5 bases). The CDR3 consists of 16 residues. Germline V gives CDR1 SGHDT, CDR2 YYEEEE. V was shortened by 2 bases and J by 0 bases, with 12 bases between the two germline ends.

The chain's CDR3 is CASSAMVGHYGYTF. The CDR3 DNA reads as TGTGCCAGCAGCGCCATGGTGGGTCACTATGGCTACACCTTC. The V gene is TRBV9, the J gene TRBJ1-2, with D unclear. Trimming cost V 3 bases and J 3 bases, with 12 bases left between them. Germline V gives CDR1 SGDLS, CDR2 YYNGEE. This CDR3 comprises 14 residues.

The chain carries TRBV5-1 and TRBJ2-7; D might be TRBD1 (6 bases). The CDR3 spans 15 residues. CDR1 SGHRS and CDR2 YFSETQ come from the germline V gene. V was clipped by 1 base and J by 5 bases, with 16 bases between them. The CDR3 loop reads CASSLTGFGTDEQYF. CDR3 nucleotides: TGCGCCAGCAGCTTGACAGGGTTCGGCACTGACGAGCAGTACTTC.

The chain is built from TRBV4-1 and TRBJ1-2; no clear D. The V gene's germline CDR1 is MGHRA and CDR2 YSYEKL. Deletions cut 3 bases from V and 4 bases from J, with 15 bases between. The CDR3 extends over 15 amino acids. CDR3: CASSQRREPSYGYTF. Here the CDR3 DNA reads TGCGCCAGCAGCCAGAGGAGGGAGCCCAGCTATGGCTACACCTTC.

The chain is built from TRBV10-3 and TRBJ1-1; D possibly corresponds to TRBD1 (6 bases). This CDR3 is 13 amino acids long. The V end was cut by 6 bases, the J end by 4 bases, with 12 bases between. Per the germline V gene, CDR1 is ENHRY and CDR2 is SYGVKD. For the CDR3, the DNA is TGTGCCATCAGCGAACAGGGAGGCACTGAAGCTTTCTTT. Translation gives CAISEQGGTEAFF.

This chain links TRBV5-1 with TRBJ2-3; D is unresolved. Germline CDR1 is SGHRS and CDR2 is YFSETQ. V dropped 4 bases and J dropped 2 bases, with 11 bases sitting between them. The CDR3 runs 14 residues. The CDR3 region has the DNA TGCGCCAGCAGCAGCTCCCGATTCACAGATACGCAGTATTTT. Encoded protein: CASSSSRFTDTQYF.

The chain is built from TRBV7-2 and TRBJ2-2, with TRBD1 matching 8 bases. This CDR3 spans 17 amino acids. V was clipped by 4 bases and J by 0 bases; unmatched bases: 7. The germline CDR1 and CDR2 sequences are SGHTA and FQGNSA. CDR3 DNA: TGTGCCAGCAGCTCAGGGACAGGTAATACGAACACCGGGGAGCTGTTTTTT. Its translation: CASSSGTGNTNTGELFF.

The chain combines TRBV5-6 with TRBJ2-1; 7 bases are a match to TRBD1. Unmatched junction bases numbered 7, after V lost 3 bases and J lost 4 bases. Germline lookup yields CDR1 SGHDT and CDR2 YYEEEE. This CDR3 spans 15 amino acids. CDR3 sequence: CASSYRDRPYNEQFF. CDR3 DNA sequence: TGTGCCAGCAGCTACCGGGACAGACCGTACAATGAGCAGTTCTTC.

This clone showed up just a few times. This chain links TRBV10-1 with TRBJ2-2; D gene uncertain. Trimming removed 7 bases at V and 8 bases at J, with 14 bases between. Germline CDR1 is WNHNN and CDR2 is SYGVQD (reference sequence). The CDR3 extends over 13 amino acids. For the CDR3, the DNA is TGCGCCAGCAAAGACCCAAAGGAAGGGGAGCTGTTTTTT. This translates into CASKDPKEGELFF.

In this sample, this clone turned up once. The rearrangement uses TRBV4-3 and TRBJ2-7; the match to TRBD2 covers 7 bases. With 0 bases clipped from V and 4 bases from J, the junction kept 3 bases outside the gene matches. Per the germline V gene, CDR1 is LGHNA and CDR2 is YSLEER. The CDR3 runs to 14 residues. CDR3 nucleotides: TGCGCCAGCAGCCAAGATATGCGGGAGTACGAGCAGTACTTC. This codes for CASSQDMREYEQYF.

This clone has only one observation. This chain connects TRBV6-6 to TRBJ2-7; either TRBD1 or TRBD2 may supply D (5 bases each). This CDR3 has 12 amino acids. Germline V CDR1 and CDR2: MNHNY, SVGAGI (reference sequence). Trimming removed 6 bases from V and 6 bases from J, with 12 bases in between. The CDR3 DNA reads as TGTGCCAGCAGCGTGGAGAGGGGCGAGCAGTACTTC. Its protein is CASSVERGEQYF.

This clone was seen more than once but under ten times. The V call is TRBV29-1, the J call TRBJ1-1; no reliable D call. The CDR3 has 11 residues. V dropped 0 bases and J dropped 8 bases, with 7 bases sitting between them. Germline V lookup: CDR1 SQVTM, CDR2 ANQGSEA. CDR3 region: CSVEDPGEAFF. In nucleotides, the CDR3 is TGCAGCGTTGAAGATCCCGGCGAAGCTTTCTTT.

V gene TRBV2 combines with J gene TRBJ1-1; possible D gene TRBD1, 5 bases. The CDR3 consists of 13 residues. V gave up 1 base and J gave up 9 bases, with 12 bases separating them. The germline V gene has CDR1 SNHLY and CDR2 FYNNEI. CDR3 bases: TGTGCCAGCAGTGAAGGGGGCGGGGTCCAAGCTTTCTTT. It is translated as CASSEGGGVQAFF.

Here the CDR3 DNA reads TGTGCCAGCAGCGACAGGGGCGGCGGCTACACCTTC. Translating gives CASSDRGGGYTF. The rearrangement joins TRBV5-4 to TRBJ1-2; 8 bases map to TRBD1. In germline, CDR1 is SGHNT, CDR2 YYREEE (reference sequence). This CDR3 contains 12 residues. The ends lost 4 bases at V and 8 bases at J; junction bases unmatched: 4. The full variable domain, in which reference TRBV5-4 and TRBJ1-2 provide the parts outside the CDR3, is ETGVTQSPTHLIKTRGQQVTLRCSSQSGHNTVSWYQQALGQGPQFIFQYYREEENGRGNFPPRFSGLQFPNYSSELNVNALELDDSALYLCASSDRGGGYTFGSGTRLTVV.

The chain's CDR3 is CASKGGRGRVYEQYF. In nucleotides, the CDR3 is TGCGCCAGCAAGGGGGGACGAGGCAGGGTCTACGAGCAGTACTTC. The chain employs TRBV5-1 and TRBJ2-7; D is possibly TRBD1 or TRBD2 (6 bases each). Trimming pared 6 bases from V and 3 bases from J, leaving 19 bases between. The CDR3 has 15 residues. CDR1 and CDR2 from the germline V gene are SGHRS and YFSETQ.

V is TRBV4-2 and J is TRBJ2-7; TRBD2 matches at 7 bases. The CDR3 runs 17 residues. The germline V gene has CDR1 LGHNA and CDR2 YNFKEQ. Trimming took 4 bases from V and 3 from J; bases not matched to a gene: 15. The CDR3 protein is CASSPGGVGSEGYEQYF. CDR3 DNA: TGTGCCAGCAGCCCGGGAGGCGTCGGTAGCGAGGGCTACGAGCAGTACTTC.

This clone was found once. The chain links TRBV7-2 to TRBJ2-1; 11 bases are a match to TRBD2. The CDR3 has 16 residues. V shed 1 base, J shed 2 bases, and the junction held 1 base outside the gene matches. The germline V gene encodes CDR1 SGHTA and CDR2 FQGNSA. Here the CDR3 reads CASSLVSGGAYNEQFF. CDR3 coding DNA: TGTGCCAGCAGCTTAGTTAGCGGGGGGGCCTACAATGAGCAGTTCTTC.